Below are 12 T cell receptor beta chains sequenced from a single sample in a study of T cells in Graves' hyperthyroidism and ophthalmopathy. Researchers took RNA transcripts and amplified the TCR beta CDR3 regions from them. An initial round of RT-PCR targeting the TCR CDR3 relied on the HTBI primer set. Each CDR3 protein gets one entry after TCRdb re-called the multiplex PCR reads with MiXCR. This table holds 270,000 or so distinct CDR3 sequences, approximately 14% found once. The sequencing input was blood. These TCRs come from a woman aged 50 to 60 with Graves' hyperthyroidism that later progressed to Graves' ophthalmopathy.

This clonotype has ten or more counts. This chain uses TRBV19 with TRBJ1-1; D remains unclear. V lost 9 bases, J lost 1 base, and 12 bases lay in between. In germline, CDR1 is LNHDA, CDR2 SQIVND (reference sequence). The CDR3 sequence is 13 residues long. CDR3 protein: CASSIQGNTEAFF. CDR3 nucleotides: TGTGCCAGCAGCATACAAGGGAACACTGAAGCTTTCTTT.

This clonotype was found many times. The chain is built from TRBV2 and TRBJ2-1, with D perhaps TRBD2 (5 bases). The CDR3 sequence is 14 residues long. Germline CDR1 reads SNHLY; CDR2 reads FYNNEI. Trimming left V 10 bases short and J 6 bases short, with 19 bases between. CDR3 bases: TGTGCCATCCCCGGGAATCCGAGCAGCAATGAGCAGTTCTTC. Translating it yields CAIPGNPSSNEQFF.

In this sample, this clonotype turned up many times. V gene TRBV20-1 combines with J gene TRBJ2-3; D is uncertain. The V end was cut by 1 base, the J end by 3 bases, with 2 bases between. This CDR3 region has 11 residues. Germline V gives CDR1 DFQATT, CDR2 SNEGSKA (reference sequence). The CDR3 sequence: CSARGTDTQYF. The CDR3 region has the DNA TGCAGTGCTAGAGGTACAGATACGCAGTATTTT.

This clonotype was counted at least ten times. The chain uses TRBV29-1 and TRBJ2-3; TRBD2 aligns across 13 bases. Germline CDR1 SQVTM, CDR2 ANQGSEA. V trimming: 6 bases; J trimming: 3 bases; junction bases outside the gene matches: 9. The CDR3 is 16 amino acids. This CDR3 reads CSVLPGLAGVTDTQYF. CDR3 nucleotide sequence: TGCAGCGTCCTCCCCGGACTAGCGGGAGTTACAGATACGCAGTATTTT.

V is TRBV19 and J is TRBJ1-2, with 9 bases identical to TRBD1. This CDR3 comprises 16 residues. CDR1 LNHDA and CDR2 SQIVND come from the germline V gene (reference sequence). V shed 4 bases, J shed 0 bases, and the junction held 6 bases outside the gene matches. CDR3 nucleotide sequence: TGTGCCAGTAGTACACCCGGGACAGGGCCTAACTATGGCTACACCTTC. Its protein product is CASSTPGTGPNYGYTF.

This clonotype has a count of ten or more. The chain combines TRBV7-2 with TRBJ2-6; unclear D gene. Deletions cut 1 base from V and 0 bases from J, with 4 bases between. The length of the CDR3 is 15 residues. The germline V gene has CDR1 SGHTA and CDR2 FQGNSA. The CDR3, as DNA: TGTGCCAGCAGCTTAGGCCCCTCTGGGGCCAACGTCCTGACTTTC. Residues: CASSLGPSGANVLTF.

At least ten counts were recorded for this clonotype. The V call is TRBV5-1, the J call TRBJ2-1; D is perhaps TRBD2 (5 bases). The V end lost 7 bases, the J end lost 7 bases, and 9 bases lay between the germline ends. This CDR3 has 11 residues. Germline values: CDR1 SGHRS, CDR2 YFSETQ. The DNA for the CDR3 is TGCGCCAGCGAGGGTCCGAATGAGCAGTTCTTC. Translating gives CASEGPNEQFF. The whole variable domain, remainder taken from reference TRBV5-1 and TRBJ2-1, is KAGVTQTPRYLIKTRGQQVTLSCSPISGHRSVSWYQQTPGQGLQFLFEYFSETQRNKGNFPGRFSGRQFSNSRSEMNVSTLELGDSALYLCASEGPNEQFFGPGTRLTVL.

Many counts were recorded for this clonotype. The rearrangement links TRBV18 to TRBJ1-1; D gene ambiguous. In germline, CDR1 is KGHSH, CDR2 LQKENI. This CDR3 contains 15 residues. Trimming shortened V by 3 bases and J by 4 bases, and 15 bases separated the two germline ends. The CDR3 DNA is TGTGCCAGCTCACCCGACCCCGACGGCCGCACTGAAGCTTTCTTT. Encoded protein: CASSPDPDGRTEAFF.

This clonotype has a count of ten or more. The V call is TRBV6-1, the J call TRBJ2-3, with TRBD2 matching 8 bases. V lost 8 bases to trimming and J lost 5 bases; unmatched junction nucleotides: 15. CDR3 length equals 16 residues. CDR1 is MNHNS and CDR2 is SASEGT in the germline V gene. CDR3 in DNA: TGTGCCAGCGGCTATATTAGCGGGGACTTCGGAGATACGCAGTATTTT. Translated: CASGYISGDFGDTQYF.

This clonotype came up many times. The chain uses TRBV6-1 and TRBJ2-1; TRBD2 matches 13 bases. With V trimmed by 3 bases and J by 9 bases, 2 bases remained unmatched. Per germline, CDR1 MNHNS and CDR2 SASEGT. The CDR3 extends over 14 amino acids. CDR3 loop: CASSEGLAGSEQFF. The CDR3 nucleotides read TGTGCCAGCAGTGAGGGACTAGCGGGATCTGAGCAGTTCTTC.

The sample holds many counts of this clonotype. The chain links TRBV29-1 to TRBJ1-1, with no clear D. The germline gives CDR1 SQVTM, CDR2 ANQGSEA. The CDR3 sequence is 12 residues long. V was trimmed by 2 bases and J by 4 bases, leaving 8 bases between them. CDR3 loop: CSVESWSTEAFF. In nucleotides, the CDR3 is TGCAGCGTTGAATCCTGGAGCACTGAAGCTTTCTTT.

This clonotype was picked up a small number of times. The chain carries TRBV20-1 and TRBJ2-1; 16 nucleotides agree with TRBD2. The CDR3 is made up of 14 amino acids. In germline, CDR1 is DFQATT, CDR2 SNEGSKA (reference sequence). CDR3 in DNA: TGCGGGGGACTAGCGGGAGGGGTATACAATGAGCAGTTCTTC. Its protein is CGGLAGGVYNEQFF.